This passage covers 25 T cell receptor beta chains from one sample sequenced in a study of cytomegalovirus exposure and HLA in healthy donors (dated by TCRdb to 2016 to 2017). The library was made by the immunoSEQ multiplex PCR assay. For the multiplex PCR, a mixture combining 60 forward primers for TCR Vbeta segments and 13 reverse primers for TCR Jbeta segments was used. TCRdb limited this immuneACCESS table to in-frame rearrangements with V and J called. A share of clones is missing; checked studies link under half to unresolved V genes, and the rest is unexplained. The sample table gives tens of thousands of clones. Together, the top ten hold around 15% of the sample. Sequenced: PBMCs. These receptors were obtained from a boy younger than 18 in good health and CMV-seronegative.

The chain couples TRBV2 to TRBJ1-5; D uncertain. CDR3 length equals 13 residues. Looked up from germline, CDR1 is SNHLY and CDR2 is FYNNEI. Trimming left V 4 bases short and J 5 bases short, with 9 bases between. The CDR3 loop is CASSGSGDQPQHF. The CDR3 coding sequence is TGTGCCAGCAGTGGAAGCGGCGATCAGCCCCAGCATTTT.

V usage is TRBV28 and J usage is TRBJ2-1, with a weak D call TRBD1 (6 bases). CDR3 size: 17 residues. Trimming pared 5 bases from V and 0 bases from J, leaving 17 bases between. Germline V gene sequence: CDR1 MDHEN, CDR2 SYDVKM. CDR3 DNA: TGTGCCAGCAGTACCTTAGGGGGTGAGAGCTCCTACAATGAGCAGTTCTTC. The encoded protein is CASSTLGGESSYNEQFF.

The J gene is TRBJ2-3, the V gene TRBV5-1; 8 nucleotides agree with TRBD2. Germline lookup yields CDR1 SGHRS and CDR2 YFSETQ. This CDR3 contains 16 residues. V lost 4 bases and J lost 4; bases outside the gene matches: 11. The CDR3 reads CASSTTGTRDADTQYF. The CDR3 DNA is TGCGCCAGCAGCACCACCGGGACTAGGGACGCAGATACGCAGTATTTT.

The rearrangement joins TRBV6-1 to TRBJ1-6; unclear D gene. The CDR3 loop spans 15 amino acids. The V gene lost 3 bases and the J gene lost 7 bases, with 13 bases spanning the gap. Germline loops: CDR1 MNHNS, CDR2 SASEGT. The CDR3 DNA sequence: TGTGCCAGCAGTGATTTGGGAAGGGAGAATTCACCCCTCCACTTT. Translated: CASSDLGRENSPLHF.

The chain's CDR3 is CASSHNAENTEAFF. CDR3 nucleotides: TGTGCCAGCAGCCATAACGCAGAGAACACTGAAGCTTTCTTT. The chain joins TRBV7-2 to TRBJ1-1, with D unclear. Germline assignment: CDR1 SGHTA and CDR2 FQGNSA. V was pared by 5 bases and J by 1 base, with 11 bases between. CDR3 length equals 14 residues.

V gene TRBV7-3 combines with J gene TRBJ2-2, with D possibly TRBD2 on 5 matching bases. This CDR3 is 16 amino acids long. The ends were cut back, 0 bases at V and 2 bases at J, with 10 bases in the middle. Germline-derived CDR1 and CDR2 are SGHTA and FQGTGA. DNA for the CDR3: TGTGCCAGCAGCTTAACGTTTGGGAGAAACACCGGGGAGCTGTTTTTT. Translation: CASSLTFGRNTGELFF.

CDR3 bases: TGTGCCAGCAGCGTAGATCCTAGCGGGGTAACACTCGATACGCAGTATTTT. Translated: CASSVDPSGVTLDTQYF. The chain recombines TRBV9 with TRBJ2-3; the match to TRBD2 covers 9 bases. This CDR3 has 17 amino acids. With 0 bases clipped from V and 6 bases from J, the junction kept 11 bases outside the gene matches. Germline V CDR1 and CDR2: SGDLS, YYNGEE. Full variable domain (outside the CDR3, taken from reference TRBV9 and TRBJ2-3): DSGVTQTPKHLITATGQRVTLRCSPRSGDLSVYWYQQSLDQGLQFLIQYYNGEERAKGNILERFSAQQFPDLHSELNLSSLELGDSALYFCASSVDPSGVTLDTQYFGPGTRLTVL.

V gene TRBV11-2 combines with J gene TRBJ2-5; D call uncertain. Trimming took 5 bases from V and 4 from J, leaving 20 bases between them. The germline gives CDR1 SGHAT, CDR2 FQNNGV. This CDR3 comprises 16 residues. CDR3 region: CASSGSASLAGETQYF. CDR3 coding DNA: TGTGCCAGCAGCGGCAGTGCGAGTTTGGCAGGAGAGACCCAGTACTTC.

V gene TRBV5-4 combines with J gene TRBJ1-6; 11 bases fit TRBD1. Germline V CDR1 and CDR2: SGHNT, YYREEE (reference sequence). The CDR3 runs to 17 residues. With 5 bases clipped from V and 5 bases from J, the junction kept 9 bases outside the gene matches. The CDR3 DNA is TGTGCCAGCAGTCCTTCCGGGACAGGGGGAAATAATTCACCCCTCCACTTT. It yields the protein CASSPSGTGGNNSPLHF.

The CDR3 region is CASSLTQGALVGYNEQFF. The CDR3 DNA reads TGCGCCAGCAGCTTAACCCAGGGTGCCCTGGTGGGCTACAATGAGCAGTTCTTC. The V gene is TRBV5-1, the J gene TRBJ2-1; the D gene is possibly TRBD1 (5 bases). V lost 2 bases and J lost 3, with 21 bases in between. The CDR3 is made up of 18 amino acids. Germline V gives CDR1 SGHRS, CDR2 YFSETQ.

The chain is built from TRBV2 and TRBJ2-7, with TRBD1 identical over 10 bases. The ends lost 2 bases at V and 2 bases at J; junction bases unmatched: 9. This CDR3 has 17 residues. Germline CDR1 and CDR2: SNHLY and FYNNEI. The CDR3 DNA follows: TGTGCCAGCAGTGAACCTTTGGGACAGGGGTCAACCTACGAGCAGTACTTC. This translates into CASSEPLGQGSTYEQYF.

The chain employs TRBV6-1 and TRBJ1-2; weak D call: TRBD1 (5 bases). This CDR3 has 15 amino acids. Germline V gene lookup returns CDR1 MNHNS and CDR2 SASEGT. Deletions cut 0 bases from V and 0 bases from J, with 8 bases between. CDR3 DNA: TGTGCCAGCAGTGAAGCACTCAGGGCTAACTATGGCTACACCTTC. Protein: CASSEALRANYGYTF.

The CDR3 reads CASSQQTRAGGMDEQYF. In DNA form, the CDR3 reads TGTGCCAGCAGCCAACAAACCAGAGCGGGGGGGATGGACGAGCAGTACTTC. The chain has TRBV4-2 and TRBJ2-5; 10 nucleotides align to TRBD2. The J call may be wrong; the DNA end is better matched by TRBJ2-7. Per germline, CDR1 LGHNA and CDR2 YNFKEQ. The CDR3 sequence is 17 residues long.

This chain links TRBV7-8 with TRBJ2-3; unclear D gene. V was trimmed by 0 bases and J by 0 bases, leaving 7 bases between them. CDR1 and CDR2 from the germline V gene are SGHVS and FQNEAQ. This CDR3 contains 15 residues. Here the CDR3 reads CASSLAQPSTDTQYF. In DNA, the CDR3 is TGTGCCAGCAGCTTAGCACAGCCTAGCACAGATACGCAGTATTTT.

V usage is TRBV7-3 and J usage is TRBJ1-2; 9 bases fit TRBD1. J was trimmed by 0 bases and V by 4 bases; bases with no gene match: 9. CDR3 length: 17 amino acids. CDR1 is SGHTA and CDR2 is FQGTGA in the germline V gene. As DNA, the CDR3 is TGTGCCAGCAGCTCCGTGGACAGGGGTGTAGCTAACTATGGCTACACCTTC. Protein sequence: CASSSVDRGVANYGYTF. Together with reference TRBV7-3 and TRBJ1-2, the CDR3 gives the full variable domain: GAGVSQTPSNKVTEKGKYVELRCDPISGHTALYWYRQSLGQGPEFLIYFQGTGAADDSGLPNDRFFAVRPEGSVSTLKIQRTERGDSAVYLCASSSVDRGVANYGYTFGSGTRLTVV.

Here the CDR3 DNA reads TGTGCCAGCAGCTTAGGACAGGGGGCTTATACTGAAGCTTTCTTT. It yields the protein CASSLGQGAYTEAFF. This chain joins TRBV11-2 and TRBJ1-1; 10 bases are shared with TRBD1. V gave up 1 base and J gave up 5 bases; unmatched junction bases: 4. The germline gives CDR1 SGHAT, CDR2 FQNNGV. The length of the CDR3 is 15 residues. The variable domain in full, with the rest retrieved from reference TRBV11-2 and TRBJ1-1, is EAGVAQSPRYKIIEKRQSVAFWCNPISGHATLYWYQQILGQGPKLLIQFQNNGVVDDSQLPKDRFSAERLKGVDSTLKIQPAKLEDSAVYLCASSLGQGAYTEAFFGQGTRLTVV.

CDR3 nucleotides: TGTGCCAGCTCCAACCGGGTGACTGAAGCTTTCTTT. Amino acid sequence: CASSNRVTEAFF. V and J are TRBV18 and TRBJ1-1; D is unclear. The CDR3 extends over 12 amino acids. V shed 6 bases and J shed 5 bases, with 10 bases lying between them. The V gene's germline CDR1 is KGHSH and CDR2 LQKENI.

The J gene is TRBJ2-2, the V gene TRBV6-1, with D tentatively TRBD1 (6 bases). CDR3 length equals 14 residues. Germline CDR1 reads MNHNS; CDR2 reads SASEGT. V lost 1 base, J lost 4 bases, and 7 bases lay in between. CDR3 nucleotide sequence: TGTGCCAGCAGTGAAGAGGACAGCACCGGGGAGCTGTTTTTT. It encodes CASSEEDSTGELFF.

The chain uses TRBV2 and TRBJ2-5, with a possible D match to TRBD2 (5 bases). Trimming stripped 8 bases from V and 1 base from J, with 14 bases between. Germline CDR1 is SNHLY and CDR2 is FYNNEI. The CDR3 totals 14 residues. CDR3 nucleotides: TGTGCCAGCCGGGGTCAGGCGGCCCAAGAGACCCAGTACTTC. Protein product: CASRGQAAQETQYF.

This rearrangement joins TRBV7-6 to TRBJ2-7; no clear D gene. Trimming stripped 4 bases from V and 2 bases from J, with 12 bases between. Germline loops: CDR1 SGHVS, CDR2 FNYEAQ. This CDR3 is 14 amino acids long. CDR3 sequence: CASSSGGSTYEQYF. As DNA, the CDR3 is TGTGCCAGCAGCTCCGGCGGTTCTACCTACGAGCAGTACTTC. Filled out from reference TRBV7-6 and TRBJ2-7, the complete variable domain reads GAGVSQSPRYKVTKRGQDVALRCDPISGHVSLYWYRQALGQGPEFLTYFNYEAQQDKSGLPNDRFSAERPEGSISTLTIQRTEQRDSAMYRCASSSGGSTYEQYFGPGTRLTVT.

The chain carries TRBV11-2 and TRBJ2-1; 14 bases map to TRBD2. The germline V gene encodes CDR1 SGHAT and CDR2 FQNNGV. This CDR3 spans 16 amino acids. The V and J ends lost 2 bases and 8 bases, in that order; junction bases with no gene match: 5. The CDR3 here is CASSLPTSGRVYEQFF. For the CDR3, the DNA is TGTGCCAGCAGCTTACCGACTAGCGGGAGGGTCTATGAGCAGTTCTTC. The full variable domain, with the rest looked up from reference TRBV11-2 and TRBJ2-1, is EAGVAQSPRYKIIEKRQSVAFWCNPISGHATLYWYQQILGQGPKLLIQFQNNGVVDDSQLPKDRFSAERLKGVDSTLKIQPAKLEDSAVYLCASSLPTSGRVYEQFFGPGTRLTVL.

The chain uses TRBV10-3 and TRBJ2-3; possible D gene TRBD2, 7 bases. There are 14 residues in the CDR3. Trimming left V 8 bases short and J 0 bases short, with 12 bases between. Germline V gene sequence: CDR1 ENHRY, CDR2 SYGVKD. DNA of the CDR3: TGTGCCATCCGGGGGGCAGGCAGCACAGATACGCAGTATTTT. This codes for CAIRGAGSTDTQYF.

The chain combines TRBV5-6 with TRBJ2-5, with TRBD2 matching 11 bases. Looked up from germline, CDR1 is SGHDT and CDR2 is YYEEEE. Unmatched junction bases numbered 11, after V lost 4 bases and J lost 3 bases. The CDR3 is made up of 17 amino acids. In nucleotides, the CDR3 is TGTGCCAGCAGCCGTTGGGGAGCGACTAGCGGGAAAGAGACCCAGTACTTC. Amino acids: CASSRWGATSGKETQYF.

With respect to this clone: One end of the junction fails to match germline, which may point to a read error. Other DNA sequences in the sample encode the same CDR3. The chain combines TRBV6-1 with TRBJ2-5; 10 nucleotides line up with TRBD2. Germline CDR1 reads MNHNS; CDR2 reads SASEGT. The CDR3 has 15 residues. The CDR3 is CASTASGGLQETQYF. The CDR3 DNA sequence: TGCGCCAGCACTGCTAGCGGGGGTTTACAAGAGACCCAGTACTTC.

The chain joins TRBV5-6 to TRBJ1-3; 7 bases align to TRBD1. V lost 5 bases and J lost 2; bases outside the gene matches: 4. The length of the CDR3 is 14 residues. Germline V CDR1 and CDR2: SGHDT, YYEEEE. The CDR3 nucleotides read TGTGCCAGCAGATTGACAGGGACTGGAAACACCATATATTTT. Translating it yields CASRLTGTGNTIYF.